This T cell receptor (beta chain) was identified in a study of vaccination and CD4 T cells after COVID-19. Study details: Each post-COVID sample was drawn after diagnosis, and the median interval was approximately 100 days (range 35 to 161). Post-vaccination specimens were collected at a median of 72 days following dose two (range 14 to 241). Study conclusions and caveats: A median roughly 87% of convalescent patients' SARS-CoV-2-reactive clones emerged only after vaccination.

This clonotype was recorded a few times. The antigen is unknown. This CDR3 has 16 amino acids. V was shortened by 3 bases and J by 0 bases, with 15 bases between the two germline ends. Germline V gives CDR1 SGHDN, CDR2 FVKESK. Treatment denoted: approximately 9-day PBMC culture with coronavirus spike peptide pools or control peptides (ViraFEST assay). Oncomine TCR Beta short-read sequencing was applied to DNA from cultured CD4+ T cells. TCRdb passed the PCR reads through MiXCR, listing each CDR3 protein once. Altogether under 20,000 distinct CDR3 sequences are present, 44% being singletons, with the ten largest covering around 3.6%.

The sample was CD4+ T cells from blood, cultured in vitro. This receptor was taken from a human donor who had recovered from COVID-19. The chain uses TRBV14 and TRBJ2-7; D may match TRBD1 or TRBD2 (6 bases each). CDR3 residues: CASSQATGRSSYEQYF. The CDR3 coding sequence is TGTGCCAGCAGCCAGGCCACAGGGAGGAGCTCCTACGAGCAGTACTTC.